This TCR beta chain was retrieved from a study of early T cells in non-severe SARS-CoV-2 infection. Study information: It was bulk RNA from unsorted whole blood that was sequenced, and the chains were unpaired.

CDR3 length equals 14 residues. CDR1 is KGHSH, CDR2 LQKENI, per germline. Deletions cut 6 bases from V and 0 bases from J, with 11 bases between. As part of library construction, unique molecular identifiers were attached to individual cDNA molecules. TCRdb analysed the 5' RACE reads with MiXCR anew, one entry per CDR3 protein. In the table there are 77,000 or so distinct CDR3 sequences, approximately 15% of which are singletons. Study-level findings and limits: The matching step, a VDJdb search, favored anti-spike CD8 responses and missed private and CD4 specificities.

In the case of this clonotype: Its matching antigen is unknown.

The V call is TRBV18, the J call TRBJ2-5; D is perhaps TRBD1 (6 bases). Sequencing was performed on whole blood, taken at baseline. The TCR sequence derives from an adult who was a healthcare worker with PCR-confirmed SARS-CoV-2 infection or an uninfected control (not recorded which). The CDR3 coding sequence is TGTGCCAGCTCCCGTCAGGGGTACCAAGAGACCCAGTACTTC. It is translated as CASSRQGYQETQYF. Complete variable domain (other parts from reference TRBV18 and TRBJ2-5): NAGVMQNPRHLVRRRGQEARLRCSPMKGHSHVYWYRQLPEEGLKFMVYLQKENIIDESGMPKERFSAEFPKEGPSILRIQQVVRGDSAAYFCASSRQGYQETQYFGPGTRLLVL.